The next 21 T cell receptor beta chains were all read from a single sample in a study of T cells in localized non-small cell lung cancer (dated by TCRdb to 2018 to 2021). The library was prepared using the immunoSEQ multiplex PCR assay. TCRdb's version of the immuneACCESS table is confined to in-frame rearrangements and falls short of the full clone set. An unresolved V gene accounts for under half of the shortfall where checked; the remainder is of unknown origin. The sample table contains roughly 30,000 clones; only one count was recorded for about 88% of them. The ten top clones hold roughly 2.9% of the sample. Sequencing was performed on peripheral blood, taken before any cancer treatment. The source of these receptors is a female donor aged 60 or older with stage I lung adenocarcinoma.

V and J are TRBV5-6 and TRBJ1-2; 8 bases are a match to TRBD1. The CDR3 runs 14 residues. Losses at the gene ends were 4 bases for V and 3 bases for J; bases not matched to a gene: 5. The germline CDR1 and CDR2 sequences are SGHDT and YYEEEE. CDR3 region: CASSPLRGHYGYTF. DNA for the CDR3: TGTGCCAGCAGCCCACTCAGGGGGCACTATGGCTACACCTTC.

The CDR3 reads CASSPPSGGTDTQYF. The CDR3 nucleotides are TGTGCCAGCAGCCCCCCCAGCGGGGGCACAGATACGCAGTATTTT. The chain carries TRBV7-8 and TRBJ2-3, with 7 bases matching TRBD2. Germline assignment: CDR1 SGHVS and CDR2 FQNEAQ. The CDR3 is made up of 15 amino acids. V gave up 5 bases and J gave up 1 base; unmatched junction bases: 6.

This chain joins TRBV2 and TRBJ1-5; TRBD1 matches 10 bases. Germline trimming cut 6 bases from V and 7 bases from J; bases unmatched to any gene: 9. The CDR3 is 15 residues long. CDR1 and CDR2 (germline): SNHLY, FYNNEI. The CDR3 nucleotides are TGTGCCAGCAGCCAGGACAGGGGGATGGTACAGCCCCAGCATTTT. The encoded protein is CASSQDRGMVQPQHF.

The chain recombines TRBV15 with TRBJ2-1; D unclear. The V end was cut by 1 base, the J end by 4 bases, with 8 bases between. The CDR3 runs to 14 residues. Germline V lookup: CDR1 LNHNV, CDR2 YYDKDF (reference sequence). This CDR3 reads CATSRGRPYNEQFF. CDR3 nucleotides: TGTGCCACCAGCAGAGGACGGCCTTACAATGAGCAGTTCTTC.

The genes are TRBV7-9 and TRBJ1-1, with 8 nucleotides matching TRBD1. J lost 3 bases, V lost 4 bases, and 4 bases had no gene match. The CDR3 totals 14 residues. The germline gives CDR1 SEHNR, CDR2 FQNEAQ (reference sequence). CDR3 in amino acids: CASSSGQGHTEAFF. DNA of the CDR3: TGTGCCAGCAGCTCTGGACAGGGCCACACTGAAGCTTTCTTT. The whole variable domain, filled in from reference TRBV7-9 and TRBJ1-1, reads DTGVSQNPRHKITKRGQNVTFRCDPISEHNRLYWYRQTLGQGPEFLTYFQNEAQLEKSRLLSDRFSAERPKGSFSTLEIQRTEQGDSAMYLCASSSGQGHTEAFFGQGTRLTVV.

This sequence joins TRBV9 and TRBJ1-3; TRBD1 might be the D (5 bases). Germline CDR1 reads SGDLS; CDR2 reads YYNGEE. V lost 2 bases and J lost 0, with 12 bases in between. CDR3 size: 16 residues. As DNA, the CDR3 is TGTGCCAGCAGCGTCGGTTTGGGGGGCTCTGGAAACACCATATATTTT. Translation gives CASSVGLGGSGNTIYF.

The chain uses TRBV10-3 and TRBJ2-7; 8 bases agree with TRBD2. The CDR3 totals 13 residues. Trimming cost V 7 bases and J 0 bases; bases outside gene matches: 2. Germline V gene sequence: CDR1 ENHRY, CDR2 SYGVKD. The DNA for the CDR3 is TGTGCCATCACAGGGACTAGCTCCTACGAGCAGTACTTC. Protein: CAITGTSSYEQYF.

CDR3 loop: CSVDRGRETQYF. The CDR3 nucleotides are TGCAGCGTGGACAGGGGGCGGGAGACCCAGTACTTC. The gene calls are TRBV29-1 and TRBJ2-5; 11 nucleotides match TRBD1. This CDR3 has 12 residues. With 6 bases clipped from V and 5 bases from J, the junction kept 2 bases outside the gene matches. The germline CDR1 and CDR2 sequences are SQVTM and ANQGSEA.

This clone is a singleton in its sample. The chain has TRBV5-7 and TRBJ2-1; D is ambiguous. TRBV5-7 is an open reading frame whose function is uncertain. The CDR3 has 15 residues. V shed 7 bases and J shed 2 bases, with 16 bases lying between them. The DNA for the CDR3 is TGTGCCAGCGGCTCCGGAGATCAGCCCTACAATGAGCAGTTCTTC. Translation gives CASGSGDQPYNEQFF.

V is TRBV28 and J is TRBJ2-1; 8 bases are shared with TRBD2. Trimming cost V 5 bases and J 9 bases; bases outside gene matches: 12. CDR1 and CDR2 (germline): MDHEN, SYDVKM. The CDR3 contains 15 residues. CDR3: CASSPQRSGSTEQFF. The DNA of the CDR3 is TGTGCCAGCAGTCCCCAGAGGAGCGGGAGCACTGAGCAGTTCTTC. Together with reference TRBV28 and TRBJ2-1, the CDR3 gives the full variable domain: DVKVTQSSRYLVKRTGEKVFLECVQDMDHENMFWYRQDPGLGLRLIYFSYDVKMKEKGDIPEGYSVSREKKERFSLILESASTNQTSMYLCASSPQRSGSTEQFFGPGTRLTVL.

The gene calls are TRBV10-2 and TRBJ2-2, with 11 bases fitting TRBD2. The CDR3 runs 15 residues. CDR1 WSHSY and CDR2 SAAADI come from the germline V gene. The V segment lost 6 bases and the J segment 6 bases; nucleotides outside the gene matches: 6. CDR3 sequence (DNA): TGCGCCAGCAGGCTAGCGGGAGGTCGATCCGGGGAGCTGTTTTTT. As protein: CASRLAGGRSGELFF.

The gene calls are TRBV6-6 and TRBJ2-1; 7 nucleotides agree with TRBD1. The junction had 7 bases not matched to a gene; V was cut back by 4 bases and J by 4 bases. The CDR3 extends over 15 amino acids. Germline CDR1 reads MNHNY; CDR2 reads SVGAGI (reference sequence). The CDR3 DNA follows: TGTGCCAGCAGTTCGCCGGGACAGAGATACAATGAGCAGTTCTTC. Translation: CASSSPGQRYNEQFF.

This clone was counted a single time. The chain couples TRBV7-9 to TRBJ2-5, with 12 bases fitting TRBD2. Germline-derived CDR1 and CDR2 are SEHNR and FQNEAQ (reference sequence). This CDR3 is built from 15 residues. V lost 3 bases and J lost 5; bases outside the gene matches: 4. CDR3 bases: TGTGCCAGCAGCTTCCAGGGGACTAGCGGGGAGACCCAGTACTTC. This codes for CASSFQGTSGETQYF.

CDR3 DNA sequence: TGCGCCAGCAGCCAAGGCCGGGAGGGCCTGAACACCGGGGAGCTGTTTTTT. This codes for CASSQGREGLNTGELFF. This sequence joins TRBV4-3 and TRBJ2-2; TRBD2 matches 8 bases. CDR3 length: 17 residues. J lost 1 base, V lost 1 base, and 5 bases had no gene match. Germline CDR1 LGHNA, CDR2 YSLEER.

The genes are TRBV7-2 and TRBJ2-7; 9 positions match TRBD2. The CDR3 loop spans 14 amino acids. J lost 7 bases, V lost 1 base, and 5 bases had no gene match. CDR1 and CDR2 from the germline V gene are SGHTA and FQGNSA. CDR3 in DNA: TGTGCCAGCAGCTTAGGACTAGCGGTCGGGGAGCAGTACTTC. As protein: CASSLGLAVGEQYF.

This rearrangement joins TRBV7-2 to TRBJ2-7; TRBD2 matches 13 bases. The CDR3 spans 15 residues. Germline assignment: CDR1 SGHTA and CDR2 FQGNSA. Losses at the gene ends were 5 bases for V and 3 bases for J; bases not matched to a gene: 4. The CDR3 DNA reads TGTGCCAGCAGCCTAGGACTAGCGGGAGACTACGAGCAGTACTTC. The encoded protein is CASSLGLAGDYEQYF.

The rearrangement uses TRBV6-5 and TRBJ1-1; maybe TRBD1 (5 bases). V lost 6 bases and J lost 1, with 12 bases in between. The CDR3 has 14 residues. Per germline, CDR1 MNHEY and CDR2 SVGAGI. In nucleotides, the CDR3 is TGTGCCAGCAGACCCGGACACGCGAACACTGAAGCTTTCTTT. Amino acid sequence: CASRPGHANTEAFF.

V and J are TRBV29-1 and TRBJ2-1; the D is unclear. V gave up 4 bases and J gave up 3 bases, with 7 bases separating them. CDR3 length equals 12 residues. Germline CDR1 is SQVTM and CDR2 is ANQGSEA. Here the CDR3 DNA reads TGCAGCGTTGGGGCAGTCTACAATGAGCAGTTCTTC. It yields the protein CSVGAVYNEQFF.

V usage is TRBV19 and J usage is TRBJ2-2; 11 bases are shared with TRBD2. The germline V gene has CDR1 LNHDA and CDR2 SQIVND (reference sequence). This CDR3 is built from 19 residues. With V trimmed by 4 bases and J by 5 bases, 15 bases remained unmatched. The CDR3 here is CASSNQLAGVGVRTGELFF. The CDR3 DNA is TGTGCCAGTAGTAATCAACTAGCGGGAGTAGGAGTGAGGACCGGGGAGCTGTTTTTT.

This rearrangement joins TRBV11-2 to TRBJ2-5, with D possibly matching TRBD2 (6 bases). The CDR3 consists of 16 residues. V was shortened by 5 bases and J by 1 base, with 17 bases between the two germline ends. Looked up from germline, CDR1 is SGHAT and CDR2 is FQNNGV. The CDR3 loop reads CASSLNRLGAQETQYF. As DNA, the CDR3 is TGTGCCAGCAGCCTGAATCGACTAGGGGCCCAAGAGACCCAGTACTTC.

The chain employs TRBV7-2 and TRBJ2-2; 10 bases line up with TRBD2. J was trimmed by 7 bases and V by 3 bases; bases with no gene match: 5. The germline V gene has CDR1 SGHTA and CDR2 FQGNSA. This CDR3 region has 15 residues. The CDR3: CASSFLAGAGGELFF. CDR3 in DNA: TGTGCCAGCAGCTTTCTAGCGGGAGCAGGCGGGGAGCTGTTTTTT.